This record covers a single T cell receptor beta chain. The sample belongs to a study of OX40 agonist ivuxolimab in advanced cancers. For the study at large: The dose-escalation cohort had hepatocellular carcinoma, melanoma, renal cell or head and neck cancer.

Using immunoSEQ multiplex PCR, the repertoire was profiled, and TCRdb retains in-frame clones only, with some absent. The sample lists about 89,000 clones, 70% to 90% occurring once. At cycle 4 day 1, cycle 7 day 1, and baseline, blood was sampled. Source: CD4+ or CD8+ T cells sorted from blood, taken in a trial of the OX40 agonist ivuxolimab. The TCR was taken from an adult with an advanced solid tumor such as melanoma, head and neck, liver or kidney cancer.

In nucleotides, the CDR3 is TGCGCCAGATTCCTAACCCGAGGGAATTCACCCCTCCACTTT. It translates to CARFLTRGNSPLHF. The chain uses TRBV10-1 and TRBJ1-6; no clear D. Germline V gives CDR1 WNHNN, CDR2 SYGVQD (reference sequence). The germline V and J ends were trimmed by 9 bases and 7 bases, with 16 bases remaining between them. The CDR3 loop spans 14 amino acids.